This T cell receptor (delta chain) was profiled in a study of gamma-delta T cells after stem cell transplantation. The germline V gene has CDR1 TSWWSYY and CDR2 QGS. The trim removed 0 bases at V and 0 bases at J, leaving 19 bases unmatched. This CDR3 is 21 amino acids long. TCRdb re-called clones from the RT-PCR reads via CATT. This table holds some 13,000 delta-chain clones, roughly a third found once. The gene calls are TRDV1 and TRDJ1, with TRDD3 identical over 7 bases. Sample: gamma-delta T cells. This receptor was taken from a human donor. It is not recorded whose cells these are; they may come from a transplant donor. CDR3 in amino acids: CALGELEPTYWGPINTDKLIF. The CDR3 bases are TGTGCTCTTGGGGAACTAGAACCCACGTACTGGGGCCCAATCAACACCGATAAACTCATCTTT.